The present entry profiles one T cell receptor beta chain with its context. What antigen it recognizes has not been identified. The data stem from a study of cytomegalovirus exposure and HLA in healthy donors (dated by TCRdb to about 2017). Regarding the study in general: An earlier analysis of 587 of the donors reported roughly 270 Gb of sequence data and around 120 million unique TCR beta sequences from approximately 180 million T cells. An early release that covered roughly 600 HLA-typed donors contained around 300 gigabases of sequencing data and tens of millions of unique TCR sequences. Of the roughly 390 genotyped donors, 80% to 90% were placed in the genetic ancestry cluster associated with self-reported Caucasian donors. The study was designed to test whether signatures of past pathogen exposure could be identified by cataloging public T cell receptors. The study profiled the T cell repertoires of hundreds of subjects by immunosequencing and related them to cytomegalovirus serostatus. A separate validation cohort of over a hundred different subjects was used in addition to the roughly 640-subject first cohort. To predict cytomegalovirus infection status, the study combined high-throughput TCR immunosequencing, statistical association of individual TCRs with disease status, and machine learning. A later analysis re-examined previously published TCR beta repertoires from more than 600 donors and added high-resolution HLA genotyping to investigate patterns of TCR occurrence. In the later analysis, no new phenotypic data were used to find candidate immune exposures; instead, reliance was placed on TCR beta sequences and their occurrence across donors. An earlier analysis of several hundred of the donors used high-throughput TCR beta sequencing to judge whether each TCR beta V gene segment behaved as functional or pseudogenic. Alongside the repertoire data, information on donor age, sex, ethnicity and CMV serostatus was compiled. A later genetic analysis used genome-wide SNP genotypes for 398 of the 666 donors, treating that subset as a discovery cohort. All discovery cohort repertoires had been generated on a single sequencing platform. Class I and class II HLA loci were covered by the typing at four-digit resolution. Typing coverage differed by locus: A, B, C, DRB1 and DQB1 were typed in roughly 620-640 donors, DQA1 in about 500, DPA1 in nearly 610, and DPB1 in around 440. Roughly five DR-DQ haplotypes were handled as single units for association and clustering, since linkage in the cohort was strong. On average, around 230,000 unique TCR beta nucleotide sequences were sequenced per donor among 398 genotyped donors of the cohort, with roughly 18% of those sequences being non-productive.

The cohort comprised fewer than 750 healthy bone marrow donors. All cohort members were sampled while nominally healthy, although unrecorded immune exposures were likely present. The donor was CMV seropositive and belonged to the group of about 290 seropositive cohort members. Every donor gave a peripheral blood sample, and the peripheral blood mononuclear cells from that sample were used for TCR beta sequencing. Genomic DNA was extracted from the blood cell samples with the Qiagen DNeasy Blood Extraction Kit. Broad study findings and their caveats: A later analysis associated 17,000 or so TCR beta sequences with specific HLA alleles at a false discovery rate of 0.05. Assigning TCR associations to individual alleles was difficult when HLA alleles, especially DR and DQ, strongly co-occurred. The authors suggested that the approach could potentially be generalized to other disease states and immunological phenotypes. V-gene and J-gene trimming of TCR beta chains was associated with a missense DCLRE1C variant in a later genetic analysis, and the association was replicated in an independent cohort. The sequencing pipeline was judged likely to have produced a cluster of highly shared sequence variants as a technical artifact. In a later analysis, HLA-associated TCR beta chains were found to be more clonally expanded and to have lower generation probabilities than equally common non-associated chains. Compared with the approximately 670-donor mean, donors in an Asian-associated ancestry cluster had fewer N-insertions in productive TCRs, according to a later genetic analysis. In vitro tests confirmed that a few of the cytomegalovirus-associated TCR beta chains recognize cytomegalovirus antigens. In this cohort, only TCR beta chains were sequenced, and detectable features were limited by the absence of alpha or paired-chain data. Linkage disequilibrium might explain the correlated functional status among segregating V segments, but an unknown experimental factor could not be ruled out. The 87-base-pair reads could not distinguish some IMGT-functional V segments, including TRBV6-2 and TRBV6-3, so those segments were excluded. The earlier analysis of almost 600 of the donors excluded seventeen rarely observed V segments, including chromosome 9 orphons, because counts were too low. The only immune exposure information available for the cohort was CMV serostatus. HLA typing was unavailable for some donors at each locus, so association tests used only the typed subset. Most CMV-associated TCR beta chains appeared to be HLA-restricted in a later analysis, and the HLA associations seemed to be driven largely by CMV exposure. A further reported finding was that TCR beta sequences accurately predicted the HLA-A and HLA-B alleles for most subjects in the first cohort. According to a later analysis, parvovirus B19, influenza, CMV and Epstein-Barr virus appeared linked to several top co-occurrence clusters. Sequencing depth was assumed to be roughly uniform across donors in the presence/absence analyses, though that assumption may not hold. In the study, some 180 TCR beta chains were listed as associated with cytomegalovirus. Most TCR sequences were seen in very few donors, while some public TCRs were found in many individuals. According to a later analysis, TCR association rates differed among HLA loci, with DRB1 alleles showing the most associated TCRs and HLA-C alleles showing the fewest. The classifier was reported to diagnose cytomegalovirus status with high specificity and sensitivity in both the original cohort and the validation cohort. Broadly in line with IMGT annotations, most TCR beta V segments showed up in productive rearrangements about 90% or about 30% of the time in an earlier analysis of 587 of the donors.

Library creation used the immunoSEQ multiplex PCR assay. For the multiplex PCR, a mixture combining 60 forward primers for TCR Vbeta segments and 13 reverse primers for TCR Jbeta segments was used. The CDR3 region of rearranged TCR beta genes was amplified from genomic DNA with a multiplex PCR assay. The amplified TCR beta libraries were sequenced on the Illumina HiSeq System as 87-base-pair reads. Per the source publication's procedure: In a later analysis, 70 million to 95 million unique TCR beta chains were counted across the roughly 670 repertoires, and approximately 11 million of these chains were shared by at least two donors. A nearest-neighbor algorithm error-corrected the raw reads and collapsed the reads into unique sequences, merging closely related sequences to remove PCR and sequencing errors. CDR3 sequences were aligned to IMGT reference sequences to assign V, D and J gene segments. For a sequence to be retained, at least a six-nucleotide match to both a V gene segment and a J gene segment was required. A rearrangement was called productive if the CDR3 had no stop codons and remained in frame with V and J, and every other rearrangement was called non-productive. CDR3 was defined according to IMGT convention as the region running from the second conserved V-encoded cysteine to the conserved J-encoded phenylalanine. The earlier analysis of some 550 of the donors excluded any sequence lacking an unambiguous match to a single V gene segment. In an earlier analysis of 450 to 700 of the donors, V segments were called functional above 56.7% productive rearrangements and were called segregating when the between-donor standard deviation exceeded 5%. A statistical classification framework was built for diagnosing cytomegalovirus status from the catalog of TCR beta chain sequences. V and J gene assignment, in a later analysis, came from comparing TCR nucleotide sequences with IMGT/GENE-DB human TR gene sequences. A later analysis assigned CDR3 sequences and most-parsimonious VDJ recombination scenarios with the TCRdist pipeline. In a later analysis, each TCR beta chain was defined by its CDR3 amino acid sequence together with its V-gene family, and reads without a unique V-gene family were excluded. In a later analysis, 500 to 650 highly shared, low-generation-probability nucleotide sequences were removed to address suspected cross-contamination and a sequencing artifact. In a later analysis, a clonal expansion index for each public chain was calculated from normalized within-repertoire ranks of inferred template counts. In a later analysis, generation probabilities were computed using a VDJ recombination model fitted to out-of-frame rearrangements, and the results were checked against IGoR. In a later analysis, TCR-TCR, TCR-HLA and TCR-CMV co-occurrence was scored with hypergeometric tests, and a repertoire-size bias correction was applied to TCR pairs. A later analysis estimated false discovery rates by permuting HLA or CMV assignments 20 times. A later analysis grouped co-occurring TCRs with DBSCAN, adding TCRdist sequence similarity when clustering within HLA-allele-positive subsets. Co-occurrence clustering excluded repertoires with fewer than 30,000 or more than 120,000 public chains, plus five with anomalous nucleotide sharing. The source is immuneACCESS, and TCRdb retained only in-frame sequences with V and J called. Part of the clones is not carried over; for the studies checked, unresolved V genes explain less than half of this, and the remainder is unexplained. That table supplies the V and J calls and clone size; D and trimming were determined from the DNA. The table for this sample records tens of thousands of clones. Of the sample, approximately 18% is held by the ten largest clones.

CDR1 is given as WNHNN and CDR2 as SYGVQD, both from the germline V gene (reference sequence). The V end loses 2 bases and the J end loses 0 bases, and a stretch of 11 bases separates them. The CDR3, cysteine through phenylalanine, is 15 amino acids long. Kept here is only the CDR3 DNA, which spans 45 bases and is read in frame from base 1. Material for sequencing was PBMCs. This sequence uses TRBV10-1 and TRBJ2-7, and the D gene may be TRBD2, 6 bases matching. The receptor was derived from a male donor in good health and CMV-seropositive. The CDR3: CASSERGLRSYEQYF. The DNA reads as follows: TGCGCCAGCAGTGAGCGGGGGTTGCGCTCCTACGAGCAGTACTTC.